The TCR beta chain under discussion was sequenced for a study of blood T cell repertoires in COVID-19. At the level of the study: T cells, B-cell-depleted T cells, or PBMCs supplied cDNA or gDNA.

Per the original methods: The authors estimated nucleated cell counts from reference gene primer amplification. Data came from immunoSEQ multiplex PCR; TCRdb stores just in-frame clones and leaves some out. That table is the source of V, J and clone size, and D and trimming were worked out from the DNA. The sample has about 90,000 clones, less than 85% seen once. CDR3 length equals 15 residues. The germline V and J ends were trimmed by 6 bases and 5 bases, with 17 bases remaining between them. Per germline, CDR1 LNHDA and CDR2 SQIVND (reference sequence). Sample: peripheral blood. The sequence was collected from a woman aged 70 to 79 with acute or convalescent COVID-19. The chain links TRBV19 to TRBJ1-5; D not resolved. DNA for the CDR3: TGTGCCAGTAGAAGCGGCGGGGAATGGCATCAGCCCCAGCATTTT. Its protein is CASRSGGEWHQPQHF.